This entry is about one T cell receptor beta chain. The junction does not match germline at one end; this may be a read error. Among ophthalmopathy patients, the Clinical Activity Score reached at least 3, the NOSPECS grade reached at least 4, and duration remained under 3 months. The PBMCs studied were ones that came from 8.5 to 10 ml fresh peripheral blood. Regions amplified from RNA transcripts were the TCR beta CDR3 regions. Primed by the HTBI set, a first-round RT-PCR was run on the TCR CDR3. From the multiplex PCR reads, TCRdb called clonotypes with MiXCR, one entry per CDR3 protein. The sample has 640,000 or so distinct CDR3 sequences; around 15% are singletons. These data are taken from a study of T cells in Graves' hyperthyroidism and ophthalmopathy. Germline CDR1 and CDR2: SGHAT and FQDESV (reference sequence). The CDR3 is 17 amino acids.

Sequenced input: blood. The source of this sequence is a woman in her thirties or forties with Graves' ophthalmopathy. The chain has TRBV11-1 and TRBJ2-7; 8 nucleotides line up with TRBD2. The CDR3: CASSFLPGGLPSCEQYF. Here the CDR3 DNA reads TGTGCCAGCAGCTTTCTACCGGGAGGGCTTCCGTCCTGCGAGCAGTACTTC.